The next 19 T cell receptor beta chains were all read from a single sample in a study of tumor-infiltrating lymphocytes in primary liver carcinoma. Constant-region priming of about 520 ng total RNA yielded TCR beta cDNA. TCR beta libraries came from three nested multiplex PCR rounds using slightly modified ARM-PCR. The first two PCR rounds used TRBV1-TRBV30 forward primers with a C-beta reverse primer, around 10 cycles each. TCRdb re-derived calls from the multiplex PCR reads in MiXCR, one entry per CDR3 protein. The sample lists some 130,000 distinct CDR3 sequences, roughly 70% occurring once. Taking about 18-31 mg of unsorted bulk tissue, the authors co-extracted RNA and DNA. Source material: tumor-adjacent normal liver tissue. The receptor source for this set is a woman aged 60-75 years with primary liver carcinoma and hepatitis B virus infection.

The J gene is TRBJ2-2, the V gene TRBV7-9; TRBD1 aligns across 9 bases. The CDR3 has 16 residues. Trimming took 5 bases from V and 9 from J; bases not matched to a gene: 13. Per germline, CDR1 SEHNR and CDR2 FQNEAQ (reference sequence). For the CDR3, the DNA is TGTGCCAGCAGCCGACGGACAGGGGTCCCCTCTAGGGAGCTGTTTTTT. Translated: CASSRRTGVPSRELFF.

Ten or more counts support this clonotype. The chain links TRBV12-3 or TRBV12-4 to TRBJ2-7, with no clear D. V shed 0 bases and J shed 3 bases, with 6 bases lying between them. This CDR3 is 13 amino acids long. CDR3 coding DNA: TGTGCCAGCAGTTTAGCGCAGAGCTACGAGCAGTACTTC. Translated, it gives CASSLAQSYEQYF.

The chain combines TRBV12-3 or TRBV12-4 with TRBJ1-1, with no clear D. The CDR3 loop spans 11 amino acids. The V end was cut by 7 bases, the J end by 7 bases, with 10 bases between. DNA for the CDR3: TGTGCCAGCACCGGTAGCGGTGAAGCTTTCTTT. Translation gives CASTGSGEAFF.

Remarks on this clonotype: One end of the junction is discordant with germline, which a read error may explain. The CDR3: CASTLPSENTIYF. The CDR3 coding sequence is TGTGCCAGCACCCTTCCCTCTGAAAACACCATATATTTT. This chain connects TRBV12-3 or TRBV12-4 to TRBJ1-3, with D unresolved. CDR3 length equals 13 residues.

This clonotype was observed at least ten times. The CDR3 is CASRLAAHSYEQYF. In DNA form, the CDR3 reads TGTGCCAGCAGACTAGCCGCACACTCCTACGAGCAGTACTTC. The chain has TRBV6-5 and TRBJ2-7; D is possibly TRBD2 (6 bases). Per the germline V gene, CDR1 is MNHEY and CDR2 is SVGAGI. Trimming removed 6 bases at V and 0 bases at J, with 12 bases between. CDR3 size: 14 residues.

Turning to this clonotype: Its ends do not fully match the called genes, so a read error is possible. The chain links TRBV11-2 to TRBJ2-6, with D perhaps matching TRBD1 (5 bases). Germline CDR1 and CDR2: SGHAT and FQNNGV. There are 15 residues in the CDR3. CDR3 loop: CANSLALSGANVLTF. The CDR3 region has the DNA TGTGCCAACAGCTTAGCCCTCTCTGGGGCCAATGTCCTGACTTTC.

This clonotype was observed many times. The chain is built from TRBV11-2 and TRBJ2-6, with 11 bases identical to TRBD2. Trimming took 4 bases from V and 0 from J; bases not matched to a gene: 11. The CDR3 contains 20 residues. Germline V gene sequence: CDR1 SGHAT, CDR2 FQNNGV. In DNA, the CDR3 is TGTGCCAGCAGCTCCAACACACCGGGACTAGCGGTCTCTGGGGCCAACGTCCTGACTTTC. This translates into CASSSNTPGLAVSGANVLTF.

Points on this clonotype: A junction boundary mismatches the germline segment, possibly from a read error. The rearrangement uses TRBV6-5 and TRBJ2-2; TRBD2 is a possible D gene (5 bases). The CDR3 totals 15 residues. CDR1 MNHEY and CDR2 SVGAGI come from the germline V gene. CDR3 bases: TGTGCCAGCAAAGGAAGAGGGTCGAACACCGGGGAGCTGCTTTTT. Translation: CASKGRGSNTGELLF.

To note about this clonotype: At one end the junction does not follow the germline gene, possibly because of a read error. This rearrangement joins TRBV11-3 to TRBJ2-6; D is perhaps TRBD1 (5 bases). This CDR3 has 16 residues. Germline assignment: CDR1 SGHNT and CDR2 YENEEA. Here the CDR3 reads CVSSPRQGTGANVLIF. Written as DNA, the CDR3 is TGTGTCAGCAGCCCGAGGCAGGGAACTGGGGCCAACGTCCTGATTTTC.

This clonotype has a count of ten or more. The V call is TRBV28, the J call TRBJ1-3, with D possibly TRBD1 on 6 matching bases. Germline CDR1 is MDHEN and CDR2 is SYDVKM. Trimming removed 6 bases from V and 1 base from J, with 10 bases in between. The CDR3 is made up of 14 amino acids. In DNA, the CDR3 is TGTGCCAGCAGCTCCAGGGGATCTGGAAACACCATATATTTT. Its protein product is CASSSRGSGNTIYF.

The table lists this clonotype with many counts. The gene calls are TRBV12-3 or TRBV12-4 and TRBJ2-4, with D unresolved. The V end was cut by 5 bases, the J end by 5 bases, with 7 bases between. The CDR3 has 12 amino acids. The CDR3 reads CASSLMENIQYF. For the CDR3, the DNA is TGTGCCAGCAGTCTCATGGAAAACATTCAGTACTTC.

The chain has TRBV11-2 and TRBJ2-7, with D uncertain. This CDR3 comprises 13 residues. The germline V and J ends were trimmed by 1 base and 2 bases, with 6 bases remaining between them. Germline V gene data show CDR1 as SGHAT and CDR2 as FQNNGV. CDR3 in amino acids: CASSLAGTYEQYF. Written as DNA, the CDR3 is TGTGCCAGCAGCTTAGCGGGCACCTACGAGCAGTACTTC. Combining the CDR3 with reference TRBV11-2 and TRBJ2-7 gives the whole variable domain EAGVAQSPRYKIIEKRQSVAFWCNPISGHATLYWYQQILGQGPKLLIQFQNNGVVDDSQLPKDRFSAERLKGVDSTLKIQPAKLEDSAVYLCASSLAGTYEQYFGPGTRLTVT.

V and J are TRBV4-1 and TRBJ2-3; 12 bases line up with TRBD2. The CDR3 is made up of 15 amino acids. The germline V gene encodes CDR1 MGHRA and CDR2 YSYEKL. J lost 15 bases, V lost 3 bases, and 13 bases had no gene match. CDR3 sequence reads: CASSQGLAGTDTRYF. CDR3 DNA: TGCGCCAGCAGCCAGGGACTAGCGGGCACAGATACGCGCTATTTT.

Details on this clonotype: A read error may be the cause here, since a much bigger clone is one base away. The genes are TRBV7-8 and TRBJ2-1; TRBD1 or TRBD2 may be the D gene (5 bases each). The CDR3 is 15 residues long. From germline, CDR1 is SGHVS and CDR2 FQNEAQ. V was pared by 8 bases and J by 2 bases, with 16 bases between. CDR3 residues: CASRIIGTAYNEQFF. CDR3 coding DNA: TGTGCCAGCCGCATAATCGGGACGGCCTACAATGAGCAGTTCTTC.

About this clonotype: One junction end disagrees with the germline gene, perhaps due to a read error. The chain combines TRBV6-6 with TRBJ2-7; maybe TRBD2 (6 bases). This CDR3 has 13 residues. CDR1 and CDR2 from the germline V gene are MNHNY and SVGAGI (reference sequence). The CDR3 nucleotides read TGTACCAGCATCGAGGAGGGGTCGGGCGAGCAGTACTTC. Its translation is CTSIEEGSGEQYF.

The V and J genes are TRBV6-1 and TRBJ2-1; D is uncertain. CDR3 length equals 12 residues. V lost 6 bases and J 12 bases, leaving 15 bases between the germline ends. Germline V gene sequence: CDR1 MNHNS, CDR2 SASEGT. DNA for the CDR3: TGTGCCAGCAGAGAACCAACAGATGTGCAGTTCTTC. Amino acid sequence: CASREPTDVQFF.

In regard to this clonotype: One junction end disagrees with the germline gene, perhaps due to a read error. The chain joins TRBV6-6 to TRBJ2-1; weak D call: TRBD1 (6 bases). Germline-derived CDR1 and CDR2 are MNHNY and SVGAGI (reference sequence). CDR3 length: 14 amino acids. This CDR3 reads CVSGYDTGYYEQFF. CDR3 coding DNA: TGTGTCAGCGGTTACGATACAGGGTACTATGAGCAGTTCTTC.

Remarks on this clonotype: This could be a read error, since a much larger clone is one nucleotide away. The chain joins TRBV5-1 to TRBJ2-3; 7 positions match TRBD2. J lost 7 bases, V lost 1 base, and 6 bases had no gene match. Germline CDR1 and CDR2: SGHRS and YFSETQ. There are 14 residues in the CDR3. The CDR3 DNA reads TGCGCCAGCAGCTTGAAGCGGGACTTAAATACGCAGTATTTT. It is translated as CASSLKRDLNTQYF.

A remark on this clonotype: The junction shows a germline mismatch at one end, possibly a read error. The rearrangement uses TRBV6-5 and TRBJ1-5; a possible D gene is TRBD1 (6 bases). Germline lookup yields CDR1 MNHEY and CDR2 SVGAGI. CDR3 length equals 15 residues. The CDR3 bases are TGTGCCAGCGGCCCCGGGGGCCGCGGCAATCAGCCCCTGCATTTT. Residues: CASGPGGRGNQPLHF.